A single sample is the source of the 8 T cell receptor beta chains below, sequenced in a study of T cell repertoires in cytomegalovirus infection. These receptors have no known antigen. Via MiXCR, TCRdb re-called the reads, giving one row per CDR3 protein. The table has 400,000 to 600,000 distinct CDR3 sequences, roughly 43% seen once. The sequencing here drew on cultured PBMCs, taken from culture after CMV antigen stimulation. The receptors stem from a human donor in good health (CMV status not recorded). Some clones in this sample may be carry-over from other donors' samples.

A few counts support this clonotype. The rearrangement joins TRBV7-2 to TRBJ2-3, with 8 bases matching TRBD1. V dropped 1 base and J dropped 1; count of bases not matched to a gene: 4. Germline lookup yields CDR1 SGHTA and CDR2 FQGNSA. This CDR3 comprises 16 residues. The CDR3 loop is CASSLVSGGRTDTQYF. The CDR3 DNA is TGTGCCAGCAGCTTAGTATCAGGGGGCCGCACAGATACGCAGTATTTT.

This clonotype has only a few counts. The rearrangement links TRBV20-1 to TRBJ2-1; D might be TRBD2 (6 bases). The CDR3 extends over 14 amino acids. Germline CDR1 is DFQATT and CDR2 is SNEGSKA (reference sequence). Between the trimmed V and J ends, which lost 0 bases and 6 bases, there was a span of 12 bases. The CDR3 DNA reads TGCAGTGCTAGAGATCTGCGGGAACTCAATGAGCAGTTCTTC. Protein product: CSARDLRELNEQFF.

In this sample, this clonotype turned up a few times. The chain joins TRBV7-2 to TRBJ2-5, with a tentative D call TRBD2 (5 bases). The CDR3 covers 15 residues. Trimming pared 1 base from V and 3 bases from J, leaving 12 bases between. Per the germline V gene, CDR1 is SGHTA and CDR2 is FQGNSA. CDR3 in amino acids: CASSLGSGWEETQYF. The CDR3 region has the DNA TGTGCCAGCAGCTTAGGTTCGGGATGGGAAGAGACCCAGTACTTC.

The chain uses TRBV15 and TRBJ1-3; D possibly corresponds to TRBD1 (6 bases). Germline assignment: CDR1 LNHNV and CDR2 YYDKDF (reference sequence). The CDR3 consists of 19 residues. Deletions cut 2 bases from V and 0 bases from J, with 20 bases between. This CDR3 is CATSRRLKGDGHSGNTIYF. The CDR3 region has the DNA TGTGCCACCAGCAGAAGACTAAAGGGGGACGGACACTCTGGAAACACCATATATTTT.

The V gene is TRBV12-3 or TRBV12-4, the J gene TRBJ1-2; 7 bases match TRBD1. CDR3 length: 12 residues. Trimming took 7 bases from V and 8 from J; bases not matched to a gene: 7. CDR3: CASTRQGDGYTF. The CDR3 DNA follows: TGTGCCAGCACCCGACAGGGTGACGGCTACACCTTC.

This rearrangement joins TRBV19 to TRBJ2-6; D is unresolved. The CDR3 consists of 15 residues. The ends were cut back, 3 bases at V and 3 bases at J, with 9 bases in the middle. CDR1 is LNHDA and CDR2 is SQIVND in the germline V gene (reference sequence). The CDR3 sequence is CASSIRDGGANVLTF. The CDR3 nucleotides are TGTGCCAGTAGTATTAGGGATGGTGGGGCCAACGTCCTGACTTTC. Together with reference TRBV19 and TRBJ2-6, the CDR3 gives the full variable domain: DGGITQSPKYLFRKEGQNVTLSCEQNLNHDAMYWYRQDPGQGLRLIYYSQIVNDFQKGDIAEGYSVSREKKESFPLTVTSAQKNPTAFYLCASSIRDGGANVLTFGAGSRLTVL.

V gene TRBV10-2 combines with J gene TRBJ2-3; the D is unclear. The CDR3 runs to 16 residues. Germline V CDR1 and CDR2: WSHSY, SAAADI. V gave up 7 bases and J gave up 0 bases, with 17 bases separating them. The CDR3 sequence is CASTLLPSASTDTQYF. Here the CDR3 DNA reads TGCGCCAGCACCCTCCTCCCTAGTGCTAGCACAGATACGCAGTATTTT.

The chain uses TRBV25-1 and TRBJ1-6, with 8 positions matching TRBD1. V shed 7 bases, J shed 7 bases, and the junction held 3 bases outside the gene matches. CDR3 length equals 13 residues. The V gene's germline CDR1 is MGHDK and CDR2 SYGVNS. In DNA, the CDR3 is TGTGCCAGCAAGGACAGGGTAAATTCACCCCTCCACTTT. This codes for CASKDRVNSPLHF.